This T cell receptor (beta chain) was found in a study of blood T cells in healthy people across ages. The germline CDR1 and CDR2 sequences are SEHNR and FQNEAQ (reference sequence). This CDR3 is 14 amino acids long. As for this clonotype: No antigen is known for it.

A J-beta primer mix and a sample-barcoded 5' primer were used in a second PCR of roughly 7 to 12 cycles. TCRdb fed the 5' RACE reads into MiXCR, producing one record per CDR3 protein. The sample lists about 810,000 distinct CDR3 sequences, 30% to 45% occurring once. Study-level points and caveats: Expanded clonotype shifts may have been confounded, as the donors had an unknown CMV status. Older age went with lower TCR beta diversity per million T cells, in a roughly linear way.

The sample comprised blood. V usage is TRBV7-9 and J usage is TRBJ2-4, with 12 bases fitting TRBD2. Gene TRBJ2-5 matches the end of the DNA better, so the J call may be wrong. This TCR came from a man aged 18 to 29 in good health. This CDR3 reads CASRRTSGEETQYF. The CDR3, as DNA: TGTGCCAGCAGGAGGACTAGCGGGGAAGAGACCCAGTACTTC.